The clone carrying this TCR beta chain was seen a handful of times. This record belongs to a study of blood T cells in healthy people across ages. Drawn from each donor were approximately 9.2 milliliters of peripheral blood. A second roughly 6 to 11 cycle PCR used barcoded and J-beta primers. MiXCR was run by TCRdb on the 5' RACE reads, yielding one entry per CDR3 protein. The sample records 1 million or so distinct CDR3 sequences, under 55% being singletons. The CDR3 sequence is 12 residues long. Trimming shortened V by 5 bases and J by 6 bases, and 12 bases separated the two germline ends. Per the germline V gene, CDR1 is SQVTM and CDR2 is ANQGSEA.

The gene calls are TRBV29-1 and TRBJ2-3, with D perhaps matching TRBD1 (6 bases). The sequencing input was blood. This TCR was recovered from a woman aged 55-69 years in good health. The CDR3 region is CSVSGVGDTQYF. CDR3 coding DNA: TGCAGCGTTTCAGGGGTAGGGGATACGCAGTATTTT.